This T cell receptor (beta chain) was sequenced in a study of blood T cell repertoires in COVID-19. The overall study: COVID-19 samples collected from the United States, Italy and Spain covered acute and convalescent phases. Nucleic acid was either cDNA or gDNA, and it came from T cells, B-cell-depleted T cells, or PBMCs.

Methods used by the authors: Amplified reference gene primers provided the basis for estimating nucleated cell counts. The assay was immunoSEQ multiplex PCR, and TCRdb's table has in-frame clones only and misses some. Clone size and V and J calls were adopted from that table, with D and trimming inferred from the DNA. The sample lists 130,000 to 150,000 clones, approximately 80% occurring once. Germline CDR1 SGHTA, CDR2 FQGNSA. CDR3 length: 11 residues. Trimming shortened V by 5 bases and J by 8 bases, and 9 bases separated the two germline ends. Sequences were obtained from peripheral blood. This rearrangement joins TRBV7-2 to TRBJ1-2; unclear D gene. This sequence was found in a human donor with acute or convalescent COVID-19. The donor label of this sample is uncertain. The DNA for the CDR3 is TGTGCCAGCAGCCGCTTGGAGGGCTACACCTTC. Encoded protein: CASSRLEGYTF.